A single sample is the source of the 6 T cell receptor beta chains below, sequenced in a study of cytomegalovirus exposure and HLA in healthy donors. PCR used 60 Vbeta primers and 13 Jbeta primers. Generated by immunoSEQ multiplex PCR, the TCRdb table keeps only in-frame clones and is missing some. Here the sample spans 170,000 or so clones, around 80% being singletons. Material: PBMCs. All receptors derive from a man between 18 and 35 years old in good health and CMV-seronegative.

The chain carries TRBV27 and TRBJ1-2, with 11 bases aligning to TRBD1. V lost 5 bases and J lost 8; bases outside the gene matches: 10. The CDR3 totals 15 residues. Germline values: CDR1 MNHEY, CDR2 SMNVEV (reference sequence). The CDR3 protein is CASSEGQGARGGYTF. CDR3 DNA sequence: TGTGCCAGCAGTGAAGGACAGGGGGCAAGAGGAGGCTACACCTTC.

The chain joins TRBV28 to TRBJ2-1; 7 bases agree with TRBD2. V was clipped by 3 bases and J by 4 bases; unmatched bases: 6. CDR1 is MDHEN and CDR2 is SYDVKM in the germline V gene. The CDR3 is 15 residues long. The CDR3 coding sequence is TGTGCCAGCAGTTTTTACGGAGCGGGGTACAATGAGCAGTTCTTC. This encodes CASSFYGAGYNEQFF.

The chain joins TRBV4-1 to TRBJ2-7, with a possible D match to TRBD2 (5 bases). Trimming shortened V by 1 base and J by 1 base, and 17 bases separated the two germline ends. The germline CDR1 and CDR2 sequences are MGHRA and YSYEKL. The CDR3 loop spans 17 amino acids. CDR3 sequence reads: CASSQVYRLASSYEQYF. The CDR3 bases are TGCGCCAGCAGCCAAGTATACCGGCTAGCTTCATCCTACGAGCAGTACTTC.

The table lists this clone with a count of one. The chain joins TRBV2 to TRBJ1-2; 7 bases agree with TRBD1. The germline V gene encodes CDR1 SNHLY and CDR2 FYNNEI. After removal of 7 bases from V and 7 bases from J, the junction contained 9 bases not matched to a gene. The CDR3 extends over 13 amino acids. The CDR3 is CASKGDRVGGYTF. In DNA form, the CDR3 reads TGTGCCAGCAAGGGAGACAGGGTGGGTGGCTACACCTTC.

The genes are TRBV27 and TRBJ2-6, with D possibly TRBD2 on 5 matching bases. The CDR3 spans 16 residues. Trimming removed 3 bases at V and 0 bases at J, with 9 bases between. CDR1 and CDR2 from the germline V gene are MNHEY and SMNVEV (reference sequence). CDR3 region: CASSFKGGSGANVLTF. The CDR3 region has the DNA TGTGCCAGCAGTTTTAAAGGAGGCTCTGGGGCCAACGTCCTGACTTTC.

The chain recombines TRBV5-1 with TRBJ2-5; TRBD1 matches 7 bases. Germline V gives CDR1 SGHRS, CDR2 YFSETQ. After removal of 4 bases from V and 1 base from J, the junction contained 10 bases not matched to a gene. This CDR3 comprises 16 residues. CDR3 sequence: CASSLGTAYSQETQYF. CDR3 bases: TGCGCCAGCAGCCTCGGGACAGCTTATTCCCAAGAGACCCAGTACTTC.